This is a list of T cell receptor beta chains from one sample in a study of T-cell memory formation after mild COVID-19. TCRdb reprocessed the 5' RACE reads via MiXCR and lists one record per CDR3 protein. Among 250,000 to 300,000 distinct CDR3 sequences, 15% to 20% were seen once, and the ten largest hold approximately 23%. Sequencing input: PBMCs or a T cell subset sorted from them (not recorded which). The receptors were gathered from a man aged 18 to 29 who had mild COVID-19 (a few samples of this study predate the infection). Cell type and time point are not known. Both conserved end residues are part of each CDR3. A D gene is named only where the DNA matches it firmly. Size is omitted from some rows. Given values are once, few, many or a class for expanded clones.

TRBJ1-2 NA few TRBV6-2/TRBV6-3 CASSYAGGSNYGYTF TGTGCCAGCAGTTACGCAGGAGGGTCCAACTATGGCTACACCTTC
TRBJ2-1 NA NA TRBV6-2/TRBV6-3 CASSYSTFQFF TGTGCCAGCAGTTACTCGACCTTCCAGTTCTTC
TRBJ1-1 NA few TRBV11-2 CASSSPSPEAFF TGTGCCAGCAGCTCCCCTTCGCCTGAGGCTTTCTTT
TRBJ1-6 NA NA TRBV7-9 CASSGATNSPLHF TGTGCCAGCTCGGGGGCTACCAATTCACCCCTCCACTTT
TRBJ2-5 NA many TRBV7-9 CASSPWDFQETQYF TGTGCCAGCAGCCCCTGGGACTTTCAAGAGACCCAGTACTTC
TRBJ1-1 NA many TRBV29-1 CSGYKLMNTEAFF TGCAGCGGGTATAAGTTGATGAACACTGAAGCTTTCTTT
TRBJ1-1 TRBD1 NA TRBV4-1 CASSQATGDATEAFF TGCGCCAGCAGCCAAGCGACAGGGGATGCCACTGAAGCTTTCTTT
TRBJ2-4 NA NA TRBV12-3/TRBV12-4 CASSFSGKQNIQYF TGTGCCAGCAGTTTCTCGGGGAAACAAAACATTCAGTACTTC
TRBJ2-1 NA NA TRBV7-2 CASSPQWGAYNEQFF TGTGCCAGCAGTCCACAATGGGGGGCCTACAATGAGCAGTTCTTC
TRBJ2-3 NA NA TRBV19 CASTSRQAPDTQYF TGTGCCAGTACCTCGAGACAGGCCCCGGATACGCAGTATTTT
TRBJ2-5 NA NA TRBV5-1 CASSFQGGQQETQYF TGCGCCAGCAGCTTCCAAGGAGGACAGCAAGAGACCCAGTACTTC
TRBJ2-3 NA NA TRBV29-1 CSVDLPGRATDTQYF TGCAGCGTCGACCTCCCAGGAAGGGCCACAGATACGCAGTATTTT
TRBJ1-3 NA NA TRBV20-1 CSARTVSSGNTIYF TGCAGTGCTAGAACGGTTAGCTCTGGAAACACCATATATTTT
TRBJ2-3 TRBD1 NA TRBV12-3/TRBV12-4 CASSSGTGSPDTQYF TGTGCCAGCAGCTCCGGGACAGGGAGCCCAGATACGCAGTATTTT
TRBJ1-2 TRBD1 few TRBV20-1 CSAREQGRGGYTF TGCAGTGCTAGGGAACAGGGGCGAGGGGGCTACACCTTC
TRBJ2-3 NA few TRBV11-3 CASSLSGDGTDTQYF TGTGCCAGCAGCTTAAGTGGGGATGGCACAGATACGCAGTATTTT
TRBJ2-3 NA few TRBV5-8 CASSLWERTDTQYF TGTGCCAGCAGCTTGTGGGAAAGGACAGATACGCAGTATTTT
TRBJ2-7 NA NA TRBV12-3/TRBV12-4 CASKRDTSYEQYF TGTGCCAGCAAGCGGGACACGAGCTACGAGCAGTACTTC
TRBJ2-1 TRBD2 few TRBV7-2 CASSRGTTNEQFF TGTGCCAGCAGCCGCGGGACTACCAATGAGCAGTTCTTC
TRBJ2-7 NA many TRBV30 CAWSIQRPYEQYF TGTGCCTGGAGTATACAGCGCCCCTACGAGCAGTACTTC
TRBJ1-4 NA NA TRBV4-1 CASTPLPTIFGEKLFF TGCGCCAGCACCCCGCTCCCAACCATTTTCGGGGAAAAACTGTTTTTT
TRBJ1-2 NA few TRBV30 CAWDRGYGYTF TGTGCCTGGGACAGAGGCTATGGCTACACCTTC
TRBJ2-2 NA NA TRBV7-2 CASRPPVPNTGELFF TGTGCCAGCAGACCACCGGTACCAAACACCGGGGAGCTGTTTTTT
TRBJ2-3 NA NA TRBV6-2/TRBV6-3 CASKGLPVNTQYF TGTGCCAGCAAGGGCCTACCGGTGAATACGCAGTATTTT
TRBJ2-1 NA NA TRBV9 CASSEAPDSYNEQFF TGTGCCAGCAGCGAAGCCCCGGACAGCTACAATGAGCAGTTCTTC
TRBJ1-1 NA NA TRBV7-8 CASSLVRGAEAFF TGTGCCAGCAGCTTAGTCAGAGGTGCTGAAGCTTTCTTT
TRBJ2-2 TRBD2 few TRBV5-4 CASSPVAGSAGELFF TGTGCCAGCAGCCCAGTAGCGGGGTCGGCCGGGGAGCTGTTTTTT
TRBJ2-7 NA few TRBV27 CVTGGSYEQYF TGTGTCACCGGGGGCTCCTACGAGCAGTACTTC
TRBJ2-3 NA NA TRBV20-1 CSALRGAIGTDTQYF TGCAGTGCTCTCCGGGGGGCGATCGGCACAGATACGCAGTATTTT
TRBJ2-5 TRBD2 few TRBV28 CASSLSGEETQYF TGTGCCAGCAGCCTTAGCGGGGAAGAGACCCAGTACTTC
TRBJ1-2 TRBD1 NA TRBV6-2/TRBV6-3 CASSPIQGRSANYGYTF TGTGCCAGCAGTCCTATACAGGGGAGGTCAGCCAACTATGGCTACACCTTC
TRBJ1-5 TRBD1 NA TRBV7-2 CASGRTGGDNQPQHF TGTGCCAGCGGTCGGACAGGGGGCGACAATCAGCCCCAGCATTTT
TRBJ2-2 NA few TRBV7-3 CASSLRQRNGELFF TGTGCCAGCAGCTTACGGCAGCGCAACGGGGAGCTGTTTTTT
TRBJ2-7 NA NA TRBV2 CASSASSSEQYF TGTGCCAGCAGTGCCAGTTCAAGCGAGCAGTACTTC
TRBJ1-1 NA many TRBV21-1 CARQLKRTEAFF TGTGCCAGACAACTTAAAAGGACTGAAGCTTTCTTT
TRBJ1-1 NA few TRBV12-3/TRBV12-4 CASSPAGTEAFF TGTGCCAGCAGTCCGGCCGGGACCGAAGCTTTCTTT
TRBJ2-3 TRBD2 NA TRBV6-2/TRBV6-3 CASSSLRGWTDTQYF TGTGCCAGCAGTTCCTTGCGGGGGTGGACAGATACGCAGTATTTT
TRBJ1-2 NA few TRBV12-3/TRBV12-4 CASSYGVVGGYTF TGTGCCAGCAGTTATGGGGTTGTAGGAGGCTACACCTTC
TRBJ2-7 TRBD2 NA TRBV18 CASSSRGGLDF TGTGCCAGCTCATCACGCGGGGGATTGGACTTC
TRBJ1-2 TRBD1 few TRBV10-3 CAIRTTGGDGYTF TGTGCCATCAGGACGACAGGGGGCGATGGCTACACCTTC
TRBJ1-4 TRBD1 few TRBV5-5 CASSLQGAGGNEKLFF TGTGCCAGCAGCTTACAGGGGGCCGGGGGAAATGAAAAACTGTTTTTT
TRBJ1-2 TRBD1 NA TRBV7-9 CASSLVRGRANYGYTF TGTGCCAGCAGCTTAGTGAGGGGGCGAGCTAACTATGGCTACACCTTC
TRBJ2-2 TRBD2 NA TRBV15 CATSGRAGRNTGELFF TGTGCCACCAGCGGAAGAGCGGGGAGAAACACCGGGGAGCTGTTTTTT